These 19 T cell receptor beta chains were sequenced from one sample in a study of Graves' ophthalmopathy and Graves' hyperthyroidism. The TCR beta CDR3 regions underwent amplification from RNA transcripts. The workflow started with a first-round RT-PCR run with HTBI primers and then moved on to a second-round multiplex PCR. TCRdb processed the multiplex PCR reads anew with MiXCR; each CDR3 protein has one entry. The table has about 550,000 distinct CDR3 sequences, about 40% seen once. Specimen: peripheral blood or thyroid tissue (not recorded which). These receptors were taken from an adult man with Graves' hyperthyroidism.

This clonotype was counted a few times. V gene TRBV2 combines with J gene TRBJ2-5, with D tentatively TRBD1 (5 bases). The CDR3 extends over 12 amino acids. CDR1 and CDR2 from the germline V gene are SNHLY and FYNNEI. Trimming shortened V by 9 bases and J by 3 bases, and 11 bases separated the two germline ends. The CDR3 DNA is TGTGCCAGTGGACAAAACGAAGAGACCCAGTACTTC. Protein sequence: CASGQNEETQYF.

This clonotype was observed a few times. The rearrangement links TRBV2 to TRBJ2-7; no firm D call. CDR1 and CDR2 from the germline V gene are SNHLY and FYNNEI. This CDR3 comprises 11 residues. The CDR3 region is CASPDSYEQYF. CDR3 DNA: TGTGCTAGTCCAGATTCCTACGAGCAGTACTTC.

This clonotype was seen ten or more times. The chain couples TRBV12-3 or TRBV12-4 to TRBJ1-3; 10 positions match TRBD1. With 6 bases clipped from V and 0 bases from J, the junction kept 11 bases outside the gene matches. The CDR3 contains 18 residues. CDR3 loop: CASSLDRGPINSGNTIYF. CDR3 DNA: TGTGCCAGCAGCCTCGACAGGGGGCCCATAAACTCTGGAAACACCATATATTTT.

This clonotype was seen many times. The V gene is TRBV11-3, the J gene TRBJ1-2; no reliable D call. The CDR3 extends over 15 amino acids. The V end lost 1 base, the J end lost 3 bases, and 12 bases lay between the germline ends. Germline V gene data show CDR1 as SGHNT and CDR2 as YENEEA. CDR3 sequence: CASSLASRKDYGYTF. Written as DNA, the CDR3 is TGTGCCAGCAGCTTAGCTTCGCGCAAGGACTATGGCTACACCTTC.

This clonotype was detected many times. The chain uses TRBV5-1 and TRBJ1-1; the D is unclear. The CDR3 sequence is 15 residues long. Per the germline V gene, CDR1 is SGHRS and CDR2 is YFSETQ. The ends were cut back, 4 bases at V and 1 base at J, with 14 bases in the middle. CDR3 DNA sequence: TGCGCCAGCAGCCCGACGAAGCCCACGAACACTGAAGCTTTCTTT. This codes for CASSPTKPTNTEAFF.

Points on this clonotype: An end of the junction does not agree with germline; a read error may underlie this. The J gene is TRBJ1-5, the V gene TRBV25-1; D is unresolved. The CDR3 runs to 11 residues. CDR1 is MGHDK, CDR2 SYGVNS, per germline. In DNA form, the CDR3 reads TGTGACAGCTATAGCAATCAGCCCCAGCATTTT. Encoded protein: CDSYSNQPQHF.

This chain joins TRBV5-4 and TRBJ2-3; D gene ambiguous. V gave up 3 bases and J gave up 0 bases, with 8 bases separating them. The CDR3 has 14 amino acids. Germline lookup yields CDR1 SGHNT and CDR2 YYREEE (reference sequence). In nucleotides, the CDR3 is TGTGCCAGCAGCTCCGACCCTAGCACAGATACGCAGTATTTT. Residues: CASSSDPSTDTQYF.

V usage is TRBV12-3 or TRBV12-4 and J usage is TRBJ2-4; 11 bases are shared with TRBD2. The CDR3 is made up of 14 amino acids. V dropped 5 bases and J dropped 6; count of bases not matched to a gene: 3. CDR3 protein: CASSTGLAGNIQYF. For the CDR3, the DNA is TGTGCCAGCAGTACCGGACTAGCGGGAAACATTCAGTACTTC.

The rearrangement links TRBV20-1 to TRBJ2-1, with D possibly TRBD2 on 6 matching bases. CDR1 and CDR2 (germline): DFQATT, SNEGSKA (reference sequence). This CDR3 spans 15 amino acids. Trimming stripped 4 bases from V and 1 base from J, with 14 bases between. The CDR3 loop is CSAKPGLESYNEQFF. CDR3 sequence (DNA): TGCAGTGCTAAACCGGGACTTGAATCCTACAATGAGCAGTTCTTC.

A few counts support this clonotype. This chain connects TRBV11-2 to TRBJ2-3; D gene unclear. Trimming shortened V by 5 bases and J by 2 bases, and 14 bases separated the two germline ends. Per the germline V gene, CDR1 is SGHAT and CDR2 is FQNNGV. CDR3 size: 15 residues. This CDR3 reads CASSLNPRITDTQYF. CDR3 nucleotides: TGTGCCAGCAGCCTCAACCCGCGGATCACAGATACGCAGTATTTT.

The table lists this clonotype with a few counts. An end of the junction does not agree with germline; a read error may underlie this. The chain combines TRBV11-2 with TRBJ1-5; no clear D. Germline V gene lookup returns CDR1 SGHAT and CDR2 FQNNGV. This CDR3 contains 16 residues. CDR3 region: CASSLDGLYSNQPPHF. CDR3 DNA: TGTGCCAGCAGCTTAGATGGCCTGTATAGCAATCAGCCCCCGCATTTT.

This clonotype was recorded many times. V and J are TRBV7-2 and TRBJ2-5; 8 bases align to TRBD2. The CDR3 is 15 residues long. Germline V gene sequence: CDR1 SGHTA, CDR2 FQGNSA. The V and J ends lost 5 bases and 4 bases, in that order; junction bases with no gene match: 9. CDR3 sequence reads: CASSLLGSGGETQYF. The CDR3 bases are TGTGCCAGCAGCCTCCTTGGAAGCGGGGGAGAGACCCAGTACTTC.

Concerning this clonotype itself: A read error may be the cause here, since a much bigger clone is one base away. This CDR3 fails to terminate in the conserved phenylalanine or tryptophan, so it likely reflects a read error. The V call is TRBV6-5, the J call TRBJ2-7; 8 nucleotides agree with TRBD1. V gave up 5 bases and J gave up 5 bases; unmatched junction bases: 5. This CDR3 has 13 residues. CDR1 and CDR2 from the germline V gene are MNHEY and SVGAGI. CDR3 region: CASSPGQGHEQYL. Here the CDR3 DNA reads TGTGCCAGCAGTCCTGGACAGGGTCACGAGCAGTACCTC.

This clonotype was detected many times. The V gene is TRBV29-1, the J gene TRBJ1-1; weak D call: TRBD1 (6 bases). The CDR3 runs to 12 residues. Germline-derived CDR1 and CDR2 are SQVTM and ANQGSEA. V was clipped by 2 bases and J by 11 bases, with 15 bases between them. CDR3 amino acids: CSVEWTAGSAFF. CDR3 bases: TGCAGCGTTGAATGGACAGCCGGGAGTGCTTTCTTT. The full variable domain, in which reference TRBV29-1 and TRBJ1-1 provide the parts outside the CDR3, is SAVISQKPSRDICQRGTSLTIQCQVDSQVTMMFWYRQQPGQSLTLIATANQGSEATYESGFVIDKFPISRPNLTFSTLTVSNMSPEDSSIYLCSVEWTAGSAFFGQGTRLTVV.

This clonotype came up once. The CDR3: CASSPIDRERDGYTF. CDR3 sequence (DNA): TGCGCCAGCAGCCCGATCGACAGGGAGAGGGATGGCTACACCTTC. The chain uses TRBV5-1 and TRBJ1-2; 7 bases line up with TRBD1. The CDR3 runs to 15 residues. From germline, CDR1 is SGHRS and CDR2 YFSETQ. J lost 6 bases, V lost 4 bases, and 12 bases had no gene match.

The V call is TRBV10-3, the J call TRBJ2-5; 7 nucleotides line up with TRBD1. The CDR3 sequence is 16 residues long. Germline loops: CDR1 ENHRY, CDR2 SYGVKD. J gave up 7 bases and V 0 bases, and 11 bases lay outside the gene matches. Here the CDR3 reads CAISESTGQDIVTQYF. The CDR3, as DNA: TGTGCCATCAGTGAGTCGACAGGACAGGATATCGTGACCCAGTACTTC.

This clonotype has just a few counts. The chain employs TRBV4-2 and TRBJ1-2; weak D call: TRBD1 (5 bases). The V gene lost 2 bases and the J gene lost 1 base, with 11 bases spanning the gap. Germline V CDR1 and CDR2: LGHNA, YNFKEQ. CDR3 length: 15 residues. CDR3 coding DNA: TGTGCCAGCAGCCAAACCCAAGACAGTAACTATGGCTACACCTTC. The encoded protein is CASSQTQDSNYGYTF.

This clonotype was observed at least ten times. This chain joins TRBV7-6 and TRBJ1-5; D gene ambiguous. V shed 5 bases and J shed 6 bases, with 17 bases lying between them. Germline-derived CDR1 and CDR2 are SGHVS and FNYEAQ. This CDR3 is 15 amino acids long. The CDR3 reads CASSKPYMGFQPQHF. In DNA form, the CDR3 reads TGTGCCAGCAGCAAACCATATATGGGTTTTCAGCCCCAGCATTTT.

To note about this clonotype: Mismatch with germline at one junction end may stem from a read error. This sequence joins TRBV10-3 and TRBJ1-5, with a weak D call TRBD1 (5 bases). The CDR3 runs 19 residues. The germline V gene encodes CDR1 ENHRY and CDR2 SYGVKD. The DNA of the CDR3 is TGTGCCAGCAGTGAAGCGTCGGGGCGACAGTGGGGTAAGTGGCAGCCCCAGCATTTT. The encoded protein is CASSEASGRQWGKWQPQHF.